The source of this T cell receptor beta chain is a study of blood T cell repertoires in COVID-19. Generated by immunoSEQ multiplex PCR, the TCRdb table keeps only in-frame clones and is missing some. Altogether under 350,000 clones are present, 65% to 90% being singletons, with the ten largest covering around 4.2%. Germline loops: CDR1 MNHEY, CDR2 SMNVEV (reference sequence). This CDR3 has 16 amino acids. With 6 bases removed from V and 1 base from J, the gap between germline ends came to 18 bases. The sample consisted of PBMCs or T cells enriched from blood (not recorded which). The clonotype comes from a woman aged 40 to 49 with acute COVID-19. This sequence joins TRBV27 and TRBJ1-2; D possibly corresponds to TRBD1 (6 bases). The CDR3 is CASSPQGRGFNYGYTF. The CDR3 DNA is TGTGCCAGCAGCCCACAGGGAAGAGGTTTTAACTATGGCTACACCTTC.